The 10 T cell receptor beta chains given below trace back to one sample, sequenced in a study of T cell responses to AZD1222 COVID-19 vaccine (TCRdb year 2021). Receptor amplification or capture employed the immunoSEQ multiplex PCR assay. TCRdb took over this immuneACCESS table, retaining in-frame rearrangements with V and J assigned. Such tables are incomplete; in checked studies, under half of the missing clones stem from an unresolved V gene, and the remainder is unexplained. The sample data list roughly 150,000 clones, and about 92% of these were observed just once. Around 5.4% of the sample comes from the top ten. Taken with the paper, the label for time point translates to: baseline before first vaccination. Material: peripheral blood, obtained on day 0 of AZD1222 vaccination. These receptors were taken from an adult in good health.

The chain links TRBV9 to TRBJ1-6; unclear D gene. The V and J ends lost 3 bases and 10 bases respectively, with 8 bases between them. The CDR3 consists of 12 residues. In germline, CDR1 is SGDLS, CDR2 YYNGEE. The CDR3 DNA follows: TGTGCCAGCAGCGCTGGAGGATCACCCCTCCACTTT. Amino acids: CASSAGGSPLHF.

The table lists this clone with a count of one. The V call is TRBV6-5, the J call TRBJ2-5; D assignment may be TRBD1 or TRBD2 (6 bases each). Looked up from germline, CDR1 is MNHEY and CDR2 is SVGAGI. Trimming shortened V by 6 bases and J by 6 bases, and 20 bases separated the two germline ends. The CDR3 loop spans 15 amino acids. CDR3: CASSLSRGPGKTQYF. CDR3 nucleotide sequence: TGTGCCAGCAGCCTCTCCCGGGGGCCGGGGAAGACCCAGTACTTC.

The gene calls are TRBV9 and TRBJ1-3, with a weak D call TRBD1 (5 bases). The germline gives CDR1 SGDLS, CDR2 YYNGEE. Trimming shortened V by 3 bases and J by 0 bases, and 13 bases separated the two germline ends. The CDR3 is made up of 16 amino acids. CDR3 residues: CASSALGGSSGNTIYF. CDR3 DNA sequence: TGTGCCAGCAGCGCCCTCGGGGGGAGCTCTGGAAACACCATATATTTT. The full variable domain, with the rest looked up from reference TRBV9 and TRBJ1-3, is DSGVTQTPKHLITATGQRVTLRCSPRSGDLSVYWYQQSLDQGLQFLIQYYNGEERAKGNILERFSAQQFPDLHSELNLSSLELGDSALYFCASSALGGSSGNTIYFGEGSWLTVV.

This chain connects TRBV7-6 to TRBJ1-1; D is perhaps TRBD1 (5 bases). The CDR3 has 15 residues. Germline assignment: CDR1 SGHVS and CDR2 FNYEAQ. Trimming left V 1 base short and J 3 bases short, with 12 bases between. In DNA, the CDR3 is TGTGCCAGCAGCTTAGGCCAGGGTATGGACACTGAAGCTTTCTTT. Amino acids: CASSLGQGMDTEAFF.

This chain uses TRBV6-5 with TRBJ1-5; D might be TRBD1 (5 bases). Germline V gene data show CDR1 as MNHEY and CDR2 as SVGAGI. Trimming stripped 6 bases from V and 5 bases from J, with 11 bases between. The CDR3 sequence is 13 residues long. The CDR3 nucleotides read TGTGCCAGCAGGACAGATTGGGATCAGCCCCAGCATTTT. Its protein product is CASRTDWDQPQHF.

This chain joins TRBV7-9 and TRBJ1-3; D unresolved. The germline V gene encodes CDR1 SEHNR and CDR2 FQNEAQ (reference sequence). Trimming cost V 2 bases and J 4 bases, with 9 bases left between them. The CDR3 contains 14 residues. This chain's CDR3 is CASSLSIRGNTIYF. In nucleotides, the CDR3 is TGTGCCAGCAGCTTAAGTATCCGGGGAAACACCATATATTTT.

V usage is TRBV11-2 and J usage is TRBJ1-6; D gene ambiguous. The CDR3 sequence is 14 residues long. The germline V gene has CDR1 SGHAT and CDR2 FQNNGV. Trimming left V 1 base short and J 4 bases short, with 5 bases between. The CDR3 here is CASSLAGYNSPLHF. CDR3 nucleotides: TGTGCCAGCAGCTTAGCCGGGTATAATTCACCCCTCCACTTT. The whole variable domain, remainder taken from reference TRBV11-2 and TRBJ1-6, is EAGVAQSPRYKIIEKRQSVAFWCNPISGHATLYWYQQILGQGPKLLIQFQNNGVVDDSQLPKDRFSAERLKGVDSTLKIQPAKLEDSAVYLCASSLAGYNSPLHFGNGTRLTVT.

The chain combines TRBV6-5 with TRBJ2-1, with 9 bases identical to TRBD2. V was clipped by 2 bases and J by 4 bases; unmatched bases: 6. The CDR3 is made up of 16 amino acids. Germline values: CDR1 MNHEY, CDR2 SVGAGI. CDR3 sequence: CASSYTGLAQYNEQFF. The CDR3 nucleotides are TGTGCCAGCAGTTACACAGGACTAGCGCAGTACAATGAGCAGTTCTTC.

This clone was seen once. The chain is built from TRBV14 and TRBJ1-6, with D uncertain. This CDR3 contains 15 residues. V was pared by 2 bases and J by 0 bases, with 5 bases between. Germline assignment: CDR1 SGHDN and CDR2 FVKESK. The CDR3 region is CASSQFVSYNSPLHF. The DNA of the CDR3 is TGTGCCAGCAGCCAATTTGTCTCCTATAATTCACCCCTCCACTTT.

The chain employs TRBV5-6 and TRBJ2-7; 7 bases are a match to TRBD2. The trim removed 4 bases at V and 3 bases at J, leaving 1 base unmatched. The CDR3 spans 12 residues. The germline V gene has CDR1 SGHDT and CDR2 YYEEEE. CDR3 region: CASSRDYYEQYF. CDR3 sequence (DNA): TGTGCCAGCAGCCGGGACTACTACGAGCAGTACTTC.